This TCR beta chain was identified in a study of T cells in Graves' hyperthyroidism and ophthalmopathy. RNA transcripts served as the template for amplifying TCR beta CDR3 regions. During a first-round RT-PCR of the TCR CDR3, the HTBI primer set was used. Via MiXCR, TCRdb re-called the multiplex PCR reads, giving one row per CDR3 protein. The data show roughly 500,000 distinct CDR3 sequences, with about 45% seen just once and 15% to 20% held by the top ten. The CDR3 covers 13 residues. J gave up 3 bases and V 7 bases, and 7 bases lay outside the gene matches. CDR1 is SQVTM, CDR2 ANQGSEA, per germline.

The chain joins TRBV29-1 to TRBJ1-2; 8 bases fit TRBD1. Sequenced: peripheral blood or thyroid tissue (not recorded which). This clonotype was sampled from an adult woman with Graves' disease, either hyperthyroidism or ophthalmopathy (not recorded which). For the CDR3, the DNA is TGCAGCGCCTTAAGGGACAGGCACTATGGCTACACCTTC. Protein: CSALRDRHYGYTF.